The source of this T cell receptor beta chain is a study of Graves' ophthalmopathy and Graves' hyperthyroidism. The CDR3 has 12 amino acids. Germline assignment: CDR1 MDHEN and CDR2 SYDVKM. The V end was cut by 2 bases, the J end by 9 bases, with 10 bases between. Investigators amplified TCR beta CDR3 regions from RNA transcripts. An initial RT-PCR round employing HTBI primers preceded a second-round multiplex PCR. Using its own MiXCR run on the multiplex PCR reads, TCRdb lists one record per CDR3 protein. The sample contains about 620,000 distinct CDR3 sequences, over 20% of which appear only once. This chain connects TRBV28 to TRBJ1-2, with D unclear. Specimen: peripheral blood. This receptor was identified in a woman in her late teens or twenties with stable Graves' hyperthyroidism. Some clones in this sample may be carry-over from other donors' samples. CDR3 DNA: TGTGCCAGCAGTTTAGGGCTTTTTAGCTACACCTTC. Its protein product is CASSLGLFSYTF.